A selection of T cell receptor beta chains follows, all from one sample in a study of blood T cells in healthy people across ages. MiXCR, run by TCRdb on the 5' RACE reads, gives a single entry per CDR3 protein. The data contain 1.5 million to 2 million distinct CDR3 sequences, 34% of them seen just once; the ten biggest clones take up about 11%. The sequencing sample was made of blood. The receptors were gathered from a woman in her 30s in good health. Both conserved end residues are part of each CDR3. D genes are given only for firm matches. Size is omitted from some rows. Given values are once, few, many or a class for expanded clones.

j_call d_call v_call cdr3_length clone_size cdr3_nt cdr3_aa
TRBJ2-6 TRBD1 TRBV5-1 16 few TGCGCCAGCAGCCCCCGGGACAGGGCTGGGGCCAACGTCCTGACTTTC CASSPRDRAGANVLTF
TRBJ2-1 . TRBV20-1 15 few TGCAGTGCTCCTCGGGGGTCCGGTTCCTACAATGAGCAGTTCTTC CSAPRGSGSYNEQFF
TRBJ2-5 TRBD2 TRBV19 14 . TGTGCCAGTAGTATGGGCGGGAGTCCTGAGACCCAGTACTTC CASSMGGSPETQYF
TRBJ2-3 TRBD2 TRBV9 16 few TGTGCCAGCAGCGTCGAGGCGGGGGGGAGGGGAGATACGCAGTATTTT CASSVEAGGRGDTQYF
TRBJ1-4 . TRBV3-1 16 . TGTGCCAGCAGCCAAGGTCTGGTGGCGACTAATGAAAAACTGTTTTTT CASSQGLVATNEKLFF
TRBJ2-3 . TRBV20-1 14 few TGCAGTGCTAGAGAGTCCAAGCGCACAGATACGCAGTATTTT CSARESKRTDTQYF
TRBJ2-7 TRBD1 TRBV5-5 14 few TGTGCCAGCAGCGGGGACAGGGGTCGCAACGAGCAGTACTTC CASSGDRGRNEQYF
TRBJ2-5 . TRBV5-4 15 . TGTGCCAGCAGCTTGGGAGGTGCCCAAGGGGAGACCCAGTACTTC CASSLGGAQGETQYF
TRBJ1-1 . TRBV12-3/TRBV12-4 12 few TGTGCCAGCACCCCCCGGGGAGCTGAAGCTTTCTTT CASTPRGAEAFF
TRBJ2-7 TRBD1 TRBV6-5 16 . TGTGCCAGCAGGAACTTACAGGGGGCAAAAGGCCACGAGCAGTACTTC CASRNLQGAKGHEQYF
TRBJ2-1 TRBD1 TRBV9 17 few TGTGCCAGCAGCCTTTACCCCGGGACAGGGAGAATGTATGAGCAGTTCTTC CASSLYPGTGRMYEQFF
TRBJ1-2 TRBD1 TRBV20-1 14 few TGCAGTGCTAGAGGACGAACAGGGGCCTATGGCTACACCTTC CSARGRTGAYGYTF
TRBJ2-3 TRBD2 TRBV20-1 13 . TGCAGTGCTCGACTAGCGAATATGGATACGCAGTATTTT CSARLANMDTQYF
TRBJ2-7 . TRBV20-1 15 once TGCAGTGCTAGAGATCTCAAGGGGAGCTCCTACGAGCAGTACTTC CSARDLKGSSYEQYF
TRBJ1-5 . TRBV20-1 15 few TGCAGTGCTAGAGCGGGACGGATAAGCAATCAGCCCCAGCATTTT CSARAGRISNQPQHF
TRBJ1-1 . TRBV29-1 10 . TGCAGCGTCTTACAGGGTTGGGCTTTCTTT CSVLQGWAFF
TRBJ1-2 . TRBV3-1 15 . TGTGCCAGCAGCCTTTCAAATTGGGCCTCCTATGGCTACACCTTC CASSLSNWASYGYTF
TRBJ2-7 . TRBV9 14 . TGTGCCAGCAGCGGCTTACAGGGTTCCTACGAGCAGTACTTC CASSGLQGSYEQYF
TRBJ1-2 . TRBV30 10 . TGTTCTACAGGGACCTATGGCTACACCTTC CSTGTYGYTF
TRBJ1-4 TRBD1 TRBV28 17 . TGTGCCAGCACTTCAGGAAGATTATGGGACAGCTCTCAAAAACTGTTTTTT CASTSGRLWDSSQKLFF
TRBJ2-3 . TRBV12-3/TRBV12-4 15 . TGTGCCAGCAGGATCCTAGGCGAGCGCACAGATACGGAGTATTTT CASRILGERTDTEYF
TRBJ2-6 TRBD2 TRBV7-2 18 few TGTGCCAGCAGCTTATTTGCGGGGGGGCTTTCTGGGGCCAACGTCCTGACTTTC CASSLFAGGLSGANVLTF
TRBJ1-4 TRBD1 TRBV2 11 . TGTGCCAGCATTACAGGGGACAAACTGTTTTTT CASITGDKLFF
TRBJ2-3 . TRBV25-1 13 . TGTGCCAGCAGTGCCGCCTTTGAAGATACGCAGTATTTT CASSAAFEDTQYF
TRBJ2-7 TRBD2 TRBV27 15 . TGTGTCAGCTCTGGGCGGGAGATGGGGATCGGGGAGCAGTACTTC CVSSGREMGIGEQYF
TRBJ1-5 TRBD1 TRBV20-1 14 few TGCAGTGCTCCGATTACAGGGGGCGGTCAGCCCCAGCATTTT CSAPITGGGQPQHF
TRBJ2-5 . TRBV9 16 many TGTGCCAGCAGCGTAGGGGGCAGCGGTGGATCAGAGACCCAGTACTTC CASSVGGSGGSETQYF
TRBJ2-5 TRBD2 TRBV7-2 16 . TGTGCCAGCAGCTTTTCGCGGGGGACTTTCCAAGAGACCCAGTACTTC CASSFSRGTFQETQYF
TRBJ2-5 . TRBV3-1 15 . TGTGCCAGCAGCCAGGGGGCAGCTAGCGTTAAGACCCAGTACTTC CASSQGAASVKTQYF
TRBJ1-5 . TRBV5-1 14 . TGCGCCAGCAGCTTGGAGGGGGAATCTCAGCCCCAGCATTTT CASSLEGESQPQHF
TRBJ1-2 . TRBV7-2 13 once TGTGCCAGCAGCGAAGGGGTGCTCTATGGCTACACCTTC CASSEGVLYGYTF
TRBJ2-3 . TRBV19 13 . TGTGCCAGTAGGCGGACAGACACAGATACGCAGTATTTT CASRRTDTDTQYF
TRBJ1-3 TRBD1 TRBV12-3/TRBV12-4 15 . TGTGCCAGCAGCCAGGACAGGAGCTCTGGAAACACCATATATTTT CASSQDRSSGNTIYF
TRBJ2-7 TRBD1 TRBV15 14 few TGTGCCACCAGCAGGGGACAGGGAACGCACGAGCAGTACTTC CATSRGQGTHEQYF
TRBJ2-1 TRBD2 TRBV6-5 15 once TGTGCCAGCAGTTACGATTCGAGCGGGGCGTTTGAGCAGTTCTTC CASSYDSSGAFEQFF
TRBJ2-3 . TRBV6-2/TRBV6-3 15 . TGTGCCAGCACCAAAAGGGGTGAACCGGGAGCACGTCAGTATTTT CASTKRGEPGARQYF
TRBJ2-6 . TRBV27 15 . TGTGCCAGCAGTTTAAGGTATAATGGGGCCAACGTCCTGACTTTC CASSLRYNGANVLTF
TRBJ2-5 . TRBV7-6 17 few TGTGCCAGCAGCTTAGGATCTCGAGGGCAGGCCCAAGAGACCCAGTACTTC CASSLGSRGQAQETQYF
TRBJ1-1 TRBD1 TRBV29-1 12 few TGCAGCGTCCATACAGGGGGAACTGAAGCTTTCTTT CSVHTGGTEAFF
TRBJ2-5 TRBD2 TRBV5-1 16 . TGCGCCAGCAGTTTAGTAGCGGGCGTTACTGTGGGGACCCAGTACTTC CASSLVAGVTVGTQYF
TRBJ2-2 . TRBV2 14 . TGTGCCAGCAGGGCAGGGGTTAACACCGGGGAGCTGTTTTTT CASRAGVNTGELFF
TRBJ1-2 . TRBV7-2 14 few TGTGCCAGCACCCAGCAGGGAAGGGCTGATGGCTACACCTTC CASTQQGRADGYTF
TRBJ2-3 TRBD2 TRBV5-1 17 few TGCGCCAGCAGATACACTTATAGCGGGGGGCCTACAGATACGCAGTATTTT CASRYTYSGGPTDTQYF
TRBJ2-7 . TRBV19 16 . TGTGCCAGTAGTATAGTCGGGACCGGACTCTCCTACGAGCAGTACTTC CASSIVGTGLSYEQYF
TRBJ1-3 TRBD1 TRBV14 16 . TGTGCCAGCAGCCAGAGCAGGGGGACCTCTGGAAACACCATATATTTT CASSQSRGTSGNTIYF
TRBJ1-4 TRBD1 TRBV7-9 15 many TGTGCCAGCAGCTCGACAGGGGGAGCTAATGAAAAACTGTTTTTT CASSSTGGANEKLFF
TRBJ2-1 . TRBV7-6 16 . TGTGCCAGCAGCTTAGGCCTAGGAAGGACCTACAATGAGCAGTTCTTC CASSLGLGRTYNEQFF
TRBJ2-5 TRBD1 TRBV20-1 11 many TGCAGTGCTAACAGGGGGGAGACCCAGTACTTC CSANRGETQYF
TRBJ2-1 TRBD1 TRBV6-5 14 few TGTGCCAGCAGCTCTGGACAGGGGGCCTATGAGCAGTTCTTC CASSSGQGAYEQFF
TRBJ2-6 . TRBV5-1 15 . TGCGCCAGCAGCTTAGGGGTCACCGGGGCCAACGTCCTGACTTTC CASSLGVTGANVLTF
TRBJ1-2 . TRBV2 13 . TGTGCCAGCAGCCGGACTACAGGGTCTGGCTACACCTTC CASSRTTGSGYTF
TRBJ2-1 TRBD2 TRBV6-5 13 . TGTGCCAGCAGGACTAGCGGGAGGGGTGAGCAGTTCTTC CASRTSGRGEQFF
TRBJ2-7 . TRBV7-9 12 many TGTGCCAGCAGCTTGTGGGGCTACGAGCAGTACTTC CASSLWGYEQYF